The following is a TCR beta chain sequence with its context. This table comes from immunoSEQ multiplex PCR, and its TCRdb copy is limited to in-frame clones, with some not included. The table has 300,000 to 400,000 clones, 85% to 90% seen once. This specimen belongs to a study of Ad26.COV2.S vaccination and SARS-CoV-2 variants. The CDR3 has 15 amino acids. Germline lookup yields CDR1 SGHTA and CDR2 FQGNSA. With 1 base removed from V and 6 bases from J, the gap between germline ends came to 16 bases. The treatment is: some 19 received Ad26.COV2.S at low or high dose, single or two shots; about 5 received placebo; per-sample allocation not given. The samples date from day 63 after the first vaccine or placebo injection.

The chain carries TRBV7-2 and TRBJ2-7; no clear D gene. The receptor's source is a person between 18 and 65 years old who received the Ad26.COV2.S COVID-19 vaccine or a placebo. Sequenced material: peripheral blood, taken in a trial of Ad26.COV2.S vaccine versus placebo. The CDR3 sequence: CASSLDNSPSGEQYF. As DNA, the CDR3 is TGTGCCAGCAGCTTAGATAATAGCCCCTCAGGCGAGCAGTACTTC.